The 8 T cell receptor beta chains presented below share a single source sample, sequenced in a study of regulatory T cells in long-lasting Graves disease. As for time point: persistent/refractory GD, antithyroid drugs over 5 years with positive TRAb. Scientists built the TCR library using RNA that was extracted from PBMCs. Building the TCR beta libraries relied on iRepertoire HTBI primers, and CDR3 regions underwent Arm-PCR. One entry per CDR3 protein, called by TCRdb with MiXCR from the multiplex PCR reads. The sample records roughly 360,000 distinct CDR3 sequences, approximately 25% being singletons. The material was peripheral blood mononuclear cells (PBMCs), obtained when the disease was refractory, from a patient treated with antithyroid drugs. The source is a woman aged 40 to 50 with Graves disease.

This clonotype was seen at least ten times. The J gene is TRBJ2-2, the V gene TRBV28, with 10 bases aligning to TRBD2. Germline V gene sequence: CDR1 MDHEN, CDR2 SYDVKM. The junction had 16 bases not matched to a gene; V was cut back by 1 base and J by 2 bases. CDR3 length: 21 amino acids. In DNA, the CDR3 is TGTGCCAGCAGTTTATCGAAGTGGTTTAGGACTAGCGGAACCAACACCGGGGAGCTGTTTTTT. As protein: CASSLSKWFRTSGTNTGELFF.

This clonotype was counted at least ten times. The gene calls are TRBV28 and TRBJ1-3, with TRBD1 as a possible D gene (5 bases). This CDR3 comprises 14 residues. Trimming shortened V by 3 bases and J by 0 bases, and 6 bases separated the two germline ends. Germline V gene sequence: CDR1 MDHEN, CDR2 SYDVKM. The CDR3 here is CASSLDISGNTIYF. In DNA form, the CDR3 reads TGTGCCAGCAGTTTGGACATCTCTGGAAACACCATATATTTT.

The table lists this clonotype with many counts. This rearrangement joins TRBV7-9 to TRBJ1-2; TRBD1 aligns across 8 bases. The V and J ends lost 0 bases and 6 bases, in that order; junction bases with no gene match: 6. The germline CDR1 and CDR2 sequences are SEHNR and FQNEAQ (reference sequence). The CDR3 has 15 residues. In DNA, the CDR3 is TGTGCCAGCAGCTTAGCTCGGACAGGGCCACATGGCTACACCTTC. Amino acids: CASSLARTGPHGYTF.

The rearrangement uses TRBV18 and TRBJ1-1; no reliable D call. The CDR3 loop spans 13 amino acids. Germline CDR1 is KGHSH and CDR2 is LQKENI. V was clipped by 3 bases and J by 5 bases, with 10 bases between them. The CDR3 loop is CASSPTEGTEAFF. The CDR3 DNA sequence: TGTGCCAGCTCACCGACGGAAGGGACTGAAGCTTTCTTT.

The chain recombines TRBV6-2 or TRBV6-3 with TRBJ2-2; D possibly corresponds to TRBD2 (6 bases). Germline loops: CDR1 MNHEY, CDR2 SVGEGT. The CDR3 spans 16 residues. The germline V and J ends were trimmed by 3 bases and 2 bases, with 13 bases remaining between them. The CDR3 loop is CASSYPAGLNTGELFF. The CDR3 bases are TGTGCCAGCAGTTATCCAGCGGGTTTAAACACCGGGGAGCTGTTTTTT.

This clonotype came up many times. CDR3 DNA: TGTGCCGCAGCCGTGGGGGGACGTAGCTCTGGGGCCAACGTCCTGACTTTC. Its protein product is CAAAVGGRSSGANVLTF. The rearrangement uses TRBV28 and TRBJ2-6; weak D call: TRBD2 (6 bases). V was trimmed by 11 bases and J by 0 bases, leaving 20 bases between them. CDR1 and CDR2 (germline): MDHEN, SYDVKM. The CDR3 contains 17 residues.

The chain joins TRBV5-5 to TRBJ2-7; maybe TRBD2 (5 bases). Germline CDR1 and CDR2: SGHKS and YYEKEE (reference sequence). There are 16 residues in the CDR3. Deletions cut 3 bases from V and 4 bases from J, with 20 bases between. Here the CDR3 reads CASSSLISGVRYEQYF. CDR3 in DNA: TGTGCCAGCAGCTCGTTGATCAGCGGAGTTCGATACGAGCAGTACTTC.

This clonotype was observed at least ten times. The chain employs TRBV7-2 and TRBJ1-4, with 7 bases that match TRBD1. V gave up 0 bases and J gave up 0 bases; unmatched junction bases: 4. CDR1 and CDR2 from the germline V gene are SGHTA and FQGNSA. This CDR3 contains 17 residues. CDR3: CASSLASGTATNEKLFF. The CDR3 DNA reads TGTGCCAGCAGCTTAGCCTCCGGGACAGCAACTAATGAAAAACTGTTTTTT.